Listed below are T cell receptor beta chains from one sample, sequenced in a study of CD8+ T cells in alopecia areata. TCRdb's table, derived via immunoSEQ multiplex PCR, lists solely in-frame clones and lacks some. The data contain roughly 230,000 clones, roughly 40% of them singletons. The starting material was CD4+ T cells sorted from blood, obtained at roughly week 36, from a patient treated with tofacitinib. The receptors here all came from a human donor with alopecia areata. The CDR3 runs from the conserved cysteine through the conserved F or W. Each record gives: V gene, clone size, D gene, J gene, CDR3 DNA, CDR3 protein. The D gene is left open where the match is weak. Only some rows state a clone size, as once, few, many or a class for expanded clones.

V: TRBV5-1
size: few
D: NA
J: TRBJ2-5
DNA: TGCGCCAGCAGGGTAGACCAAGAGACCCAGTACTTC
CDR3: CASRVDQETQYF

V: TRBV25-1
size: NA
D: NA
J: TRBJ1-2
DNA: TGTGCCAGCAGTGAACGCTCATCGGGGGTCGGTGGCTACACCTTC
CDR3: CASSERSSGVGGYTF

V: TRBV9
size: NA
D: NA
J: TRBJ2-5
DNA: TGTGCCAGCAGCGGTCAAGAGACCCAGTACTTC
CDR3: CASSGQETQYF

V: TRBV25-1
size: NA
D: TRBD2
J: TRBJ2-5
DNA: TGTGCCAGCAGTGAAGGTAGCGGGAGGGCCGGAGAGACCCAGTACTTC
CDR3: CASSEGSGRAGETQYF

V: TRBV5-1
size: once
D: TRBD1
J: TRBJ2-5
DNA: TGCGCCAGCAGCATCTGGACAGGGCCCCAAGAGACCCAGTACTTC
CDR3: CASSIWTGPQETQYF

V: TRBV7-9
size: NA
D: NA
J: TRBJ2-1
DNA: TGTGCCCACGATAGGTTAACCTACAATGAGCAGTTCTTC
CDR3: CAHDRLTYNEQFF

V: TRBV6-5
size: few
D: NA
J: TRBJ1-2
DNA: TGTGCCAGCAGTTCTCCGGGGTCAAGCTATGGCTACACCTTC
CDR3: CASSSPGSSYGYTF

V: TRBV7-9
size: NA
D: NA
J: TRBJ1-5
DNA: TGTGCCAGCAGTCAAAGTGGGGCAGGGCTTATTCAGCCCCAGCATTTT
CDR3: CASSQSGAGLIQPQHF

V: TRBV29-1
size: NA
D: NA
J: TRBJ2-1
DNA: TGCAGCGTTGAGCAACAGGGGCGGGGTGAGCAGTTCTTC
CDR3: CSVEQQGRGEQFF

V: TRBV9
size: NA
D: TRBD1
J: TRBJ2-5
DNA: TGTGCCAGCAGCGCCGGACAGGGGGTGGAGACCCAGTACTTC
CDR3: CASSAGQGVETQYF

V: TRBV6-1
size: NA
D: TRBD1
J: TRBJ1-5
DNA: TGTGCCAGCAGTGACCGACAGGGCGGCAATCAGCCCCAGCATTTT
CDR3: CASSDRQGGNQPQHF

V: TRBV7-3
size: NA
D: NA
J: TRBJ2-1
DNA: TGTGCCAGCAGCTTAGGCGGAGGCTACAATGAGCAGTTCTTC
CDR3: CASSLGGGYNEQFF

V: TRBV29-1
size: few
D: NA
J: TRBJ2-1
DNA: TGCAGCGTTGGCCAGGGCAGCTACAATGAGCAGTTCTTC
CDR3: CSVGQGSYNEQFF

V: TRBV6-5
size: NA
D: TRBD1
J: TRBJ1-1
DNA: TGTGCCAGCAGGGGACAGGGGGCCGATGAAGCTTTCTTT
CDR3: CASRGQGADEAFF

V: TRBV20-1
size: NA
D: NA
J: TRBJ2-1
DNA: TGCAGTGCTAGCGGGGATGAGCAGTTCTTC
CDR3: CSASGDEQFF

V: TRBV7-9
size: few
D: TRBD2
J: TRBJ2-7
DNA: TGTGCCAGCTCCTGGGCCAGCGGGAGAGGGGGTTCCTACGAGCAGTACTTC
CDR3: CASSWASGRGGSYEQYF

V: TRBV4-1
size: few
D: NA
J: TRBJ2-1
DNA: TGCGCCAGCAGCCTGCAGCCCATAGGTGAGCAGTTCTTC
CDR3: CASSLQPIGEQFF

V: TRBV4-3
size: few
D: NA
J: TRBJ2-7
DNA: TGCGCCAGCAGCCAAGATACGGCAGGCCCCGGGCGCGAGCAGTACTTC
CDR3: CASSQDTAGPGREQYF

V: TRBV5-6
size: NA
D: TRBD2
J: TRBJ2-3
DNA: TGTGCCAGCAGCTTCCAGCGGGAGACGCCTAGCACAGATACGCAGTATTTT
CDR3: CASSFQRETPSTDTQYF

V: TRBV4-3
size: NA
D: NA
J: TRBJ2-1
DNA: TGCGCCAGCAGCCAAGATTGGGGCCAGGACAATGAGCAGTTCTTC
CDR3: CASSQDWGQDNEQFF

V: TRBV30
size: NA
D: NA
J: TRBJ2-5
DNA: TGTGCCTGGAGTGTACTGGCGGAGACCCAGTACTTC
CDR3: CAWSVLAETQYF

V: TRBV5-1
size: few
D: NA
J: TRBJ2-5
DNA: TGCGCCAGCAGCTTGACCGCGTCTAAAGAGACCCAGTACTTC
CDR3: CASSLTASKETQYF

V: TRBV30
size: NA
D: NA
J: TRBJ1-1
DNA: TGTGCCTGGAACTTGCCCAACCTCGGAGAAACTGAAGCTTTCTTT
CDR3: CAWNLPNLGETEAFF